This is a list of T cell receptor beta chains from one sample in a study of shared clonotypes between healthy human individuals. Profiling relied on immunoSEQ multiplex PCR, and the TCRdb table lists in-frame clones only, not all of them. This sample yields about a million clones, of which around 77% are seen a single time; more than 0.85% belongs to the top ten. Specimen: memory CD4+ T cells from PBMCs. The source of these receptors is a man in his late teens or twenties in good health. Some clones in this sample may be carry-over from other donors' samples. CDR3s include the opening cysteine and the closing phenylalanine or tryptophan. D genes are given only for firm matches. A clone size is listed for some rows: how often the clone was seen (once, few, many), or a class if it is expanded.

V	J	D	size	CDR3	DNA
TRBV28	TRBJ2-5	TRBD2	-	CASSLSLAGVETQYF	TGTGCCAGCAGTTTATCGCTAGCGGGAGTAGAGACCCAGTACTTC
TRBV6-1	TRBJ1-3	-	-	CASRGRTTEAPIYF	TGTGCCAGCAGGGGCCGCACTACGGAGGCTCCCATATATTTT
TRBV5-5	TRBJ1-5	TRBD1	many	CASSLIGTGWGNQPQHF	TGTGCCAGCAGCTTGATTGGGACAGGTTGGGGCAATCAGCCCCAGCATTTT
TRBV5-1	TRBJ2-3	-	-	CATGSGRTGSDTQYF	TGCGCCACCGGCTCCGGGAGGACAGGCTCGGATACGCAGTATTTT
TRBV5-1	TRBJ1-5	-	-	CASSLGDGSNQPQHF	TGCGCCAGCAGCTTGGGGGACGGTAGCAATCAGCCCCAGCATTTT
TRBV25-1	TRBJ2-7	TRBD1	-	CASSEQTRTGKREQYF	TGTGCCAGCAGTGAACAAACCCGGACAGGGAAACGCGAGCAGTACTTC
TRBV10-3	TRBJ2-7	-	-	CAISESSGEQYF	TGTGCCATCAGTGAGTCGTCAGGCGAGCAGTACTTC
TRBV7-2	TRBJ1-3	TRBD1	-	CASSRDRGPGNTIYF	TGTGCCAGCAGCCGCGACAGGGGGCCTGGAAACACCATATATTTT
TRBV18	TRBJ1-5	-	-	CASQADLNQPQHF	TGTGCCAGCCAGGCAGACTTAAATCAGCCCCAGCATTTT
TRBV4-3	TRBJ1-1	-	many	CASSQVQDNTEAFF	TGCGCCAGCAGCCAAGTCCAGGACAACACTGAAGCTTTCTTT
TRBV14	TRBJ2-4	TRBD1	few	CASSPHRDRGIQYF	TGTGCCAGCAGCCCCCATAGGGACAGGGGGATTCAGTACTTC
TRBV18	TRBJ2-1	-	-	CASSPLQGRDNEQFF	TGTGCCAGCTCACCACTACAGGGTAGGGACAATGAGCAGTTCTTC
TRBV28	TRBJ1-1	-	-	CASSSYTEAFF	TGTGCCAGCAGTTCGTACACTGAAGCTTTCTTT
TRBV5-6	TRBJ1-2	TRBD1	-	CASSPRQGNRGYTF	TGTGCCAGCAGCCCGCGACAGGGCAACAGGGGCTACACCTTC
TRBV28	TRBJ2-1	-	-	CASSPRDPRSRFF	TGTGCCAGCAGTCCACGGGACCCAAGGAGTCGGTTCTTC
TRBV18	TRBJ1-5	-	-	CASSPLGPLESQPQHF	TGTGCCAGCTCACCACTGGGCCCCTTAGAGAGTCAGCCCCAGCATTTT
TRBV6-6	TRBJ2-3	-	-	CASIRGGGTTDTQYF	TGTGCCAGCATAAGGGGTGGGGGTACGACAGATACGCAGTATTTT
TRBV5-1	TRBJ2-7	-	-	CASSLGLLRDSSYEQYF	TGCGCCAGCAGCTTGGGTCTTTTAAGGGACTCCTCCTACGAGCAGTACTTC
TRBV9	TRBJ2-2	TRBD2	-	CASSVATSGNTGELFF	TGTGCCAGCAGCGTAGCCACTAGCGGGAACACCGGGGAGCTGTTTTTT
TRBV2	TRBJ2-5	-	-	CASTERIEETQYF	TGTGCCAGCACCGAGAGGATAGAAGAGACCCAGTACTTC
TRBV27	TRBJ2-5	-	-	CASSPRQRGVETQYF	TGTGCCAGCAGTCCCCGGCAGAGGGGAGTGGAGACCCAGTACTTC
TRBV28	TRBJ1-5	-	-	CASTKPAAGRNQPQHF	TGTGCCAGCACCAAACCGGCGGCAGGCCGGAATCAGCCCCAGCATTTT
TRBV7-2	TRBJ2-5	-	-	CASSSILGSEEETQYF	TGTGCCAGCAGCTCAATACTGGGTAGTGAGGAAGAGACCCAGTACTTC
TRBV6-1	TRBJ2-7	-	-	CASSEVVVVAYEQYF	TGTGCCAGCAGTGAAGTGGTGGTGGTGGCCTACGAGCAGTACTTC
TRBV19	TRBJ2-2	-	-	CASSITGSSTTGELFF	TGTGCCAGTAGTATAACAGGTTCGTCGACCACCGGGGAGCTGTTTTTT
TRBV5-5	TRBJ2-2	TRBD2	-	CASSRGLATGELFF	TGTGCCAGCAGCCGGGGACTAGCCACCGGGGAGCTGTTTTTT
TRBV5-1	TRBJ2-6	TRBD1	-	CASSRTGGSGANVLTF	TGCGCCAGCAGCCGAACAGGGGGCTCTGGGGCCAACGTCCTGACTTTC
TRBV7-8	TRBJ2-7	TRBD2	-	CASSLVFGLAGTYEQYF	TGTGCCAGCAGCTTAGTATTCGGGCTAGCGGGGACCTACGAGCAGTACTTC
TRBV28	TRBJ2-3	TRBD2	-	CASRPGTSGYTDTQYF	TGTGCCAGCAGACCTGGGACTAGCGGATACACAGATACGCAGTATTTT
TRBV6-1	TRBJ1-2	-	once	CASSEAAGGNYGYTF	TGTGCCAGCAGTGAAGCGGCAGGAGGTAACTATGGCTACACCTTC
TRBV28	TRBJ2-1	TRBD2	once	CASSLHSGGYNEQFF	TGTGCCAGCAGCCTTCATAGCGGGGGATACAATGAGCAGTTCTTC
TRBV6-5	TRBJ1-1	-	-	CASSYMGRAFF	TGTGCCAGCAGTTATATGGGGAGGGCTTTCTTT
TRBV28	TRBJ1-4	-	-	CASRLNEKLFF	TGTGCCAGCAGGTTGAATGAAAAACTGTTTTTT
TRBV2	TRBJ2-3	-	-	CASSQQGRNTQYF	TGTGCCAGCAGTCAACAGGGTAGGAATACGCAGTATTTT
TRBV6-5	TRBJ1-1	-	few	CASSVQTVNTEAFF	TGTGCCAGCAGTGTGCAAACAGTGAACACTGAAGCTTTCTTT
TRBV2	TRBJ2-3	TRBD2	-	CASSLGLAGVTDTQYF	TGTGCCAGCAGCCTCGGACTAGCGGGGGTCACAGATACGCAGTATTTT
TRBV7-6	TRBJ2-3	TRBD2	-	CASSLGALAGPADTQYF	TGTGCCAGCAGCTTAGGGGCACTAGCGGGACCGGCAGATACGCAGTATTTT
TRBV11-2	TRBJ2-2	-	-	CASSLDPGGSQGELFF	TGTGCCAGCAGCTTAGATCCAGGTGGCAGTCAAGGGGAGCTGTTTTTT
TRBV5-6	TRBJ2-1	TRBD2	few	CASSGGRESSYNEQFF	TGTGCCAGCAGCGGTGGGAGGGAAAGCTCCTACAATGAGCAGTTCTTC
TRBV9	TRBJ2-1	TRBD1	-	CASSVAPRPGQGYNEQFF	TGTGCCAGCAGCGTAGCACCGCGACCGGGACAGGGGTACAATGAGCAGTTCTTC
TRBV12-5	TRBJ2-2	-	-	CASALIGGELFF	TGTGCTAGTGCTCTAATTGGGGGGGAGCTGTTTTTT
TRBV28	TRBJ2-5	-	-	CASSLLSPGRSETQYF	TGTGCCAGCAGTTTACTTAGCCCTGGTCGCTCGGAGACCCAGTACTTC
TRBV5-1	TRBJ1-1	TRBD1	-	CASSLGTGQGRKAFF	TGCGCCAGCAGCCTGGGGACAGGACAGGGACGAAAAGCTTTCTTT
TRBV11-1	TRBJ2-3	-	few	CASRIGSGRGTDTQYF	TGTGCCAGCAGGATCGGGAGCGGAAGGGGCACAGATACGCAGTATTTT
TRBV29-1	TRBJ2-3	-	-	CSVGGQGGTDTQYF	TGCAGCGTTGGGGGACAAGGGGGAACAGATACGCAGTATTTT
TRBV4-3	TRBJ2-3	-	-	CASSQDWGTDTQYF	TGCGCCAGCAGCCAAGATTGGGGCACAGATACGCAGTATTTT
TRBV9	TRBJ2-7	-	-	CASSADTYEQYF	TGTGCCAGCAGCGCGGACACCTACGAGCAGTACTTC
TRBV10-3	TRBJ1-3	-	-	CAISAVSSGNTIYF	TGTGCCATCAGTGCAGTCAGCTCTGGAAACACCATATATTTT
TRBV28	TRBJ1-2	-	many	CASSLEDHLFGGYTF	TGTGCCAGCAGTTTGGAGGACCACTTATTTGGTGGCTACACCTTC
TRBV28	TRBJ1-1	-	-	CASSLEFEAFF	TGTGCCAGCAGTTTGGAGTTTGAAGCTTTCTTT
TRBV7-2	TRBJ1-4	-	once	CASSLNPATNEKLFF	TGTGCCAGCAGCTTAAATCCAGCAACTAATGAAAAACTGTTTTTT
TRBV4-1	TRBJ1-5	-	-	CASSLTGSGNQPQHF	TGCGCCAGCAGCCTAACGGGGAGTGGCAATCAGCCCCAGCATTTT
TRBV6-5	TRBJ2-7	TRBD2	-	CASSRLAGEYEQYF	TGTGCCAGCAGCCGACTAGCGGGAGAGTACGAGCAGTACTTC
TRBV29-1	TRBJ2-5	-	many	CSVAATGSLETQYF	TGCAGCGTCGCCGCCACAGGGTCATTGGAGACCCAGTACTTC
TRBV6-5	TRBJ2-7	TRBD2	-	CASRTTSGSSYEQYF	TGTGCCAGCAGGACGACCAGCGGGAGCTCCTACGAGCAGTACTTC
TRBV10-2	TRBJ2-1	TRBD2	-	CATFPGTSGSNEQFF	TGCGCCACCTTCCCCGGGACTAGCGGGAGTAATGAGCAGTTCTTC
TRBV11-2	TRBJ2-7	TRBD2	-	CASTLAGVYEQYF	TGTGCCAGCACCCTTGCGGGAGTCTATGAGCAGTACTTC
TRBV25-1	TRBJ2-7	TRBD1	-	CASSVTGGDEQYF	TGTGCCAGCAGTGTAACAGGGGGCGACGAGCAGTACTTC
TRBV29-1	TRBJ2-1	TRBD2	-	CSVGGRDEQFF	TGCAGCGTGGGGGGGAGGGATGAGCAGTTCTTC
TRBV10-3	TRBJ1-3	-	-	CAISDPDRTTGNTIYF	TGTGCCATCAGTGATCCCGACAGGACCACTGGAAACACCATATATTTT